A single TCR beta chain is shown here with its context. This clone was observed a handful of times. Its antigen has not been determined. No base qualities exist here, and no much larger clone lies one base off it. This entry belongs to a study of beta chain features in type 1 diabetes (dated by TCRdb to 2016 to 2019). About the investigation overall: No differences in mean age, gender distribution, total cell number or subset yield were found between patients and healthy donors. The study compared TCRB repertoires of sorted circulating CD4+ T cell subsets between recently diagnosed type 1 diabetes patients and matched healthy donors. A total of about 100,000,000 sorted cells were examined across all samples, and RNA yield correlated strongly with the number of cells per subset. Regulatory and stem cell-like memory subsets were obtained from only 8 patients and roughly 8 healthy donors, while naive and central memory subsets were obtained from all 30 or so donors. The paper's findings and limits, for the study overall: Naive, central memory and regulatory TCRB repertoires appeared more similar among patients than among healthy donors. In all four CD4+ subsets, TCRB CDR3 length was moderately but significantly shorter in type 1 diabetes patients. Because the HLA sub-analyses included only small numbers of individuals, any influence of HLA type on TCRB rearrangement was left unresolved. Shorter templates might have been favored by PCR, but patient and control samples were amplified and corrected together, so both groups would have been affected equally by any skew. Sequencing cDNA rather than genomic DNA could over-represent highly expressing activated cells, although activation and CD3 levels did not differ between groups. At VDJ recombination sites, type 1 diabetes patients had fewer insertions and more deleted nucleotides, which implies abnormalities in thymic rearrangement.

The entire amount of isolated RNA was reverse transcribed using the High Capacity cDNA Reverse Transcription Kit, so the sequenced TCRB transcripts were expressed ones. Naive, central memory and regulatory T cell samples underwent deep immunoSEQ sequencing, averaging roughly 3.3 million total reads per sample. After sorted cells were lysed in RLT buffer, RNA was extracted with DNase-treated RNeasy Micro or Mini kits, with the choice depending on cell number. Each cell subset was processed on its own to prevent cross-contamination, while patient and healthy donor samples were processed together. The immunoSEQ multiplex PCR was used to amplify TCRB sequences from cDNA, generating 87-bp fragments that spanned the CDR3 region. The amplicons were sequenced using the Illumina HiSeq platform. As for the authors' bioinformatics: Synthetic template baselines were used to correct PCR bias computationally, reads within Hamming distance 2 were collapsed, and singletons that could not be merged were discarded. Reads were aligned to IMGT to assign V, D and J genes, CDR3 length, and insertions or deletions at six rearrangement sites. Clonotype counts were normalized to sorted cell number within each subset before computing true diversity and Gini coefficients with the tcR R package. The overlap coefficient, calculated on TCRB nucleotide sequences, was used to quantify repertoire sharing. Out-of-frame TCRB sequences from naive cells were analyzed as a proxy for the pre-selection repertoire. What TCRdb holds here is the immuneACCESS table cut down to in-frame rearrangements. Part of the clones is not present; checked against another copy, under half of the missing clones reflect an unresolved V gene, and the others are unexplained. V and J calls and clone size are as listed in that table; D and trimming were resolved from the DNA. The sample profile shows nearly 700,000 clones; around 15% of them were found once. The ten top clones hold approximately 0.021% of the sample.

A single peripheral blood draw of approximately 120 mL on average was collected from each donor into heparinised tubes. Naive, central memory, regulatory and stem cell-like memory CD4+ T cells were sorted on a BD FACSAria II using a panel including CD45RO, CCR7, CD25, CD127, CD95 and CD27. All sorted populations exceeded 95% purity. PBMCs were isolated right away by Lymphoprep density gradient centrifugation and were stained directly, without culture. So that batch effects would be minimized, each experiment stained and sorted samples in pairs, pairing one healthy donor with one patient. The CDR3, from cysteine to phenylalanine, totals 16 residues. Here the CDR3 DNA is all that survives: 48 bases in frame from base 1. The germline V gene (reference sequence) sets CDR1 to GTSNPN and CDR2 to SVGIG. V lost 4 bases and J lost 1 base; the stretch between them is 16 bases long.

The chain joins TRBV30 to TRBJ2-2; the D gene may be TRBD1 or TRBD2, since each aligns over 5 bases. Sequencing was carried out using naive CD4+ T cells from blood. The cell subset or site label here, explained by the study, means: true naive CD4+ T cells. The receptor comes from a man younger than 35 with type 1 diabetes. The CDR3 sequence is CAWTEGRTKNTGELFF. The nucleotide sequence is TGTGCCTGGACTGAGGGCCGGACAAAGAACACCGGGGAGCTGTTTTTT.